These 27 T cell receptor beta chains came from one sample sequenced in a study of T-cell reconstitution after alpha-beta-depleted transplantation in children. Unique molecular identifiers featured in how the TCRbeta library was prepared. TCRdb reprocessed the PCR reads via MiXCR and lists one record per CDR3 protein. The sample holds approximately 300,000 distinct CDR3 sequences, around 9.1% seen once. Sequencing was performed on PBMCs, taken before TCRalphabeta/CD19-depleted stem cell transplant. These receptors all come from a boy in the first two years of life with acute myeloid leukemia, due to receive a stem cell transplant.

Only one count was recorded for this clonotype. Compared with germline, one end of the junction differs, possibly owing to a read error. J is TRBJ2-3 and V is TRBV7-7, with a weak D call TRBD2 (5 bases). CDR3 length: 14 amino acids. The germline CDR1 and CDR2 sequences are SSHAT and FNYEAQ (reference sequence). CDR3 sequence reads: CAGSLSSGSDTQYF. The CDR3 DNA is TGTGCCGGCAGCTTATCATCGGGATCAGATACGCAGTATTTT.

This clonotype was seen repeatedly, ten times or more. V is TRBV5-1 and J is TRBJ2-3, with TRBD2 matching 12 bases. J lost 1 base, V lost 2 bases, and 2 bases had no gene match. Per germline, CDR1 SGHRS and CDR2 YFSETQ. The CDR3 contains 16 residues. DNA of the CDR3: TGCGCCAGCAGCTTACTAGCGGGGGGCGGCACAGATACGCAGTATTTT. It specifies CASSLLAGGGTDTQYF.

This clonotype has a handful of counts. The rearrangement joins TRBV28 to TRBJ2-1, with D maybe TRBD2 (5 bases). This CDR3 region has 14 residues. V lost 6 bases to trimming and J lost 6 bases, with 15 bases between them. Germline lookup yields CDR1 MDHEN and CDR2 SYDVKM. This CDR3 is CASSVRESINEQFF. CDR3 in DNA: TGTGCCAGCAGCGTGAGGGAATCGATCAATGAGCAGTTCTTC. The whole variable domain, remainder taken from reference TRBV28 and TRBJ2-1, is DVKVTQSSRYLVKRTGEKVFLECVQDMDHENMFWYRQDPGLGLRLIYFSYDVKMKEKGDIPEGYSVSREKKERFSLILESASTNQTSMYLCASSVRESINEQFFGPGTRLTVL.

In its sample, this clonotype was seen a few times. This chain connects TRBV29-1 to TRBJ2-7; a possible D gene is TRBD1 (5 bases). Trimming took off 5 bases at V and 0 bases at J, with 20 bases between the two ends. The CDR3 loop spans 16 amino acids. Germline V lookup: CDR1 SQVTM, CDR2 ANQGSEA. CDR3 DNA: TGCAGCGTTATGGGCAGGGTAGACCGGAGCTCCTACGAGCAGTACTTC. It translates to CSVMGRVDRSSYEQYF.

This clonotype was found many times. This rearrangement joins TRBV5-6 to TRBJ2-5; 11 bases align to TRBD2. This CDR3 region has 16 residues. In germline, CDR1 is SGHDT, CDR2 YYEEEE. V lost 4 bases, J lost 1 base, and 6 bases stayed unmatched. Written as DNA, the CDR3 is TGTGCCAGCAGCGCTCTTAGCGGGGGGGCCCAAGAGACCCAGTACTTC. Translation: CASSALSGGAQETQYF.

This clonotype was detected ten times or more. This rearrangement joins TRBV6-5 to TRBJ2-5; D may be TRBD1 or TRBD2 (5 bases each). Germline V gene data show CDR1 as MNHEY and CDR2 as SVGAGI. The CDR3 has 14 amino acids. Trimming removed 2 bases at V and 5 bases at J, with 12 bases between. The CDR3 sequence is CASSYPGPGETQYF. CDR3 DNA sequence: TGTGCCAGCAGTTACCCGGGGCCGGGCGAGACCCAGTACTTC.

This clonotype has a handful of counts. J is TRBJ1-2 and V is TRBV20-1; no definite D call. Germline V gene sequence: CDR1 DFQATT, CDR2 SNEGSKA (reference sequence). The CDR3 is made up of 11 amino acids. V dropped 1 base and J dropped 8 bases, with 8 bases sitting between them. The CDR3 here is CSARGGGGYTF. DNA of the CDR3: TGCAGTGCTAGAGGGGGAGGAGGCTACACCTTC.

This clonotype came up a few times. The chain uses TRBV6-5 and TRBJ2-3; 10 bases agree with TRBD2. The CDR3 loop spans 19 amino acids. Per germline, CDR1 MNHEY and CDR2 SVGAGI. The trim removed 0 bases at V and 3 bases at J, leaving 12 bases unmatched. CDR3: CASSYSPHYSGRITDTQYF. DNA of the CDR3: TGTGCCAGCAGTTACTCCCCACACTATAGCGGGAGGATTACAGATACGCAGTATTTT.

The rearrangement links TRBV7-9 to TRBJ1-1; 7 positions match TRBD1. The germline gives CDR1 SEHNR, CDR2 FQNEAQ (reference sequence). CDR3 size: 13 residues. Trimming cost V 4 bases and J 6 bases; bases outside gene matches: 5. The CDR3 DNA reads TGTGCCAGCAGCTCACAGGGGAGCGCTGAAGCTTTCTTT. This codes for CASSSQGSAEAFF.

This clonotype was seen ten or more times. The chain's CDR3 is CASRQGARNTEAFF. The CDR3 nucleotides are TGTGCCAGCAGGCAGGGGGCTAGGAACACTGAAGCTTTCTTT. This chain links TRBV12-3 or TRBV12-4 with TRBJ1-1, with 8 bases matching TRBD1. The junction had 4 bases not matched to a gene; V was cut back by 6 bases and J by 1 base. The CDR3 contains 14 residues.

The table lists this clonotype with many counts. The J gene is TRBJ2-2, the V gene TRBV7-2; either TRBD1 or TRBD2 may fit D (7 bases each). Trimming took 5 bases from V and 5 from J, leaving 18 bases between them. The germline V gene encodes CDR1 SGHTA and CDR2 FQGNSA. The CDR3 is made up of 16 amino acids. CDR3 protein: CASSTHRGGGTGELFF. The CDR3 bases are TGTGCCAGCAGCACCCACAGGGGAGGGGGGACCGGGGAGCTGTTTTTT. Combining the CDR3 with reference TRBV7-2 and TRBJ2-2 gives the whole variable domain GAGVSQSPSNKVTEKGKDVELRCDPISGHTALYWYRQSLGQGLEFLIYFQGNSAPDKSGLPSDRFSAERTGGSVSTLTIQRTQQEDSAVYLCASSTHRGGGTGELFFGEGSRLTVL.

This clonotype was seen many times. The chain recombines TRBV6-1 with TRBJ2-5, with TRBD2 as a possible D gene (5 bases). Germline assignment: CDR1 MNHNS and CDR2 SASEGT. Trimming took 6 bases from V and 4 from J, leaving 12 bases between them. This CDR3 has 13 amino acids. The CDR3: CASSDRGTETQYF. CDR3 sequence (DNA): TGTGCCAGCAGCGACCGGGGTACAGAGACCCAGTACTTC.

Only a few counts were recorded for this clonotype. The rearrangement joins TRBV12-3 or TRBV12-4 to TRBJ2-1; weak D call: TRBD1 (6 bases). The CDR3 covers 11 residues. The V and J ends lost 6 bases and 10 bases respectively, with 10 bases between them. The chain's CDR3 is CASRAGEEQFF. CDR3 coding DNA: TGTGCCAGCAGGGCAGGGGAAGAGCAGTTCTTC.

This clonotype was observed a handful of times. The V call is TRBV7-9, the J call TRBJ2-7; tentative D call: TRBD2 (6 bases). This CDR3 is built from 15 residues. The germline gives CDR1 SEHNR, CDR2 FQNEAQ (reference sequence). V shed 4 bases and J shed 1 base, with 14 bases lying between them. CDR3 DNA: TGTGCCAGCAGCTCGGGGCGGGACTTATCCTACGAGCAGTACTTC. Translated: CASSSGRDLSYEQYF.

This clonotype appeared many times. The genes are TRBV9 and TRBJ2-7; maybe TRBD1 (6 bases). Trimming took off 3 bases at V and 3 bases at J, with 13 bases between the two ends. This CDR3 has 14 amino acids. Germline V gives CDR1 SGDLS, CDR2 YYNGEE. The CDR3 sequence: CASSGDRNNYEQYF. DNA of the CDR3: TGTGCCAGCAGCGGCGACAGGAACAACTACGAGCAGTACTTC.

This chain connects TRBV28 to TRBJ2-3; the D is unclear. This CDR3 region has 15 residues. Germline assignment: CDR1 MDHEN and CDR2 SYDVKM. V lost 4 bases, J lost 5 bases, and 16 bases lay in between. DNA of the CDR3: TGTGCCAGCAGTTATGGGCCCCTAGTTTTAGATACGCAGTATTTT. Protein: CASSYGPLVLDTQYF.

This clonotype was counted many times. The chain combines TRBV4-2 with TRBJ2-1; D is ambiguous. This CDR3 has 16 residues. Germline loops: CDR1 LGHNA, CDR2 YNFKEQ. V gave up 2 bases and J gave up 12 bases, with 23 bases separating them. This chain's CDR3 is CASSQLYAFSVLGQFF. CDR3 bases: TGTGCCAGCAGCCAATTATACGCATTTTCCGTTTTGGGGCAGTTCTTC.

This sequence joins TRBV7-2 and TRBJ2-1; possibly TRBD1 for D (5 bases). The CDR3 sequence is 15 residues long. Germline V gene sequence: CDR1 SGHTA, CDR2 FQGNSA. Deletions cut 2 bases from V and 5 bases from J, with 13 bases between. CDR3 sequence: CASSLLKGWDNEQFF. The CDR3, as DNA: TGTGCCAGCAGCTTATTAAAGGGGTGGGACAATGAGCAGTTCTTC.

At least ten counts were recorded for this clonotype. The chain joins TRBV6-6 to TRBJ2-1; D gene uncertain. The CDR3 sequence is 10 residues long. Between the trimmed V and J ends, which lost 2 bases and 9 bases, there was a span of 2 bases. Germline lookup yields CDR1 MNHNY and CDR2 SVGAGI (reference sequence). CDR3 bases: TGTGCCAGCAGTTACGGTGAGCAGTTCTTC. This encodes CASSYGEQFF.

This clonotype showed up many times. V is TRBV5-1 and J is TRBJ2-3; D is uncertain. Trimming removed 0 bases at V and 0 bases at J, with 5 bases between. The CDR3 has 14 residues. The germline V gene encodes CDR1 SGHRS and CDR2 YFSETQ. The CDR3 here is CASSLGVSTDTQYF. The CDR3 nucleotides read TGCGCCAGCAGCTTGGGAGTGAGCACAGATACGCAGTATTTT.

This clonotype was seen many times. J is TRBJ2-7 and V is TRBV7-9; D unclear. The CDR3 extends over 12 amino acids. Per germline, CDR1 SEHNR and CDR2 FQNEAQ (reference sequence). V was shortened by 6 bases and J by 3 bases, with 9 bases between the two germline ends. The CDR3 loop is CASSFEVYEQYF. The CDR3 nucleotides are TGTGCCAGCAGTTTTGAGGTCTACGAGCAGTACTTC.

The table lists this clonotype with many counts. This rearrangement joins TRBV20-1 to TRBJ1-2, with TRBD1 matching 10 bases. Looked up from germline, CDR1 is DFQATT and CDR2 is SNEGSKA (reference sequence). The CDR3 consists of 13 residues. V dropped 3 bases and J dropped 2; count of bases not matched to a gene: 0. For the CDR3, the DNA is TGCAGTGCTAGGGGACAGGGGAACTATGGCTACACCTTC. Amino acid sequence: CSARGQGNYGYTF.

This clonotype was observed at least ten times. The chain has TRBV5-1 and TRBJ1-1; D possibly corresponds to TRBD1 (6 bases). The CDR3 sequence is 13 residues long. Germline lookup yields CDR1 SGHRS and CDR2 YFSETQ. V was cut by 3 bases and J by 4 bases, with 10 bases left in between. CDR3 bases: TGCGCCAGCAGCTGGGGACAAAGCACTGAAGCTTTCTTT. Translated: CASSWGQSTEAFF.

This clonotype was counted many times. The chain combines TRBV29-1 with TRBJ2-3; D call uncertain. The length of the CDR3 is 14 residues. Looked up from germline, CDR1 is SQVTM and CDR2 is ANQGSEA. Trimming stripped 5 bases from V and 1 base from J, with 13 bases between. Here the CDR3 DNA reads TGCAGCGTTTCTTCACGGCTCCGCACAGATACGCAGTATTTT. The encoded protein is CSVSSRLRTDTQYF.

V and J are TRBV19 and TRBJ2-3, with TRBD2 identical over 10 bases. The ends lost 2 bases at V and 6 bases at J; junction bases unmatched: 11. The CDR3 is made up of 17 amino acids. Per germline, CDR1 LNHDA and CDR2 SQIVND (reference sequence). Here the CDR3 reads CASSIFSVAGGRDTQYF. The CDR3 DNA follows: TGTGCCAGTAGTATATTCTCGGTAGCGGGAGGAAGGGATACGCAGTATTTT.

This clonotype was recorded at least ten times. The gene calls are TRBV12-3 or TRBV12-4 and TRBJ2-1; tentative D call: TRBD2 (6 bases). Trimming pared 6 bases from V and 8 bases from J, leaving 20 bases between. CDR3 length: 15 amino acids. The CDR3 DNA follows: TGTGCCAGCAGGGGGTTGGCGGGGTCTTGGGATGAGCAGTTCTTC. Its protein is CASRGLAGSWDEQFF.

This clonotype was seen repeatedly, ten times or more. The chain is built from TRBV24-1 and TRBJ2-5; tentative D call: TRBD2 (5 bases). Trimming stripped 0 bases from V and 4 bases from J, with 8 bases between. CDR1 is KGHDR and CDR2 is SFDVKD in the germline V gene. The CDR3 contains 14 residues. In DNA form, the CDR3 reads TGTGCCACCAGTGATTTGGGAGAGGGAGAGACCCAGTACTTC. Protein: CATSDLGEGETQYF.